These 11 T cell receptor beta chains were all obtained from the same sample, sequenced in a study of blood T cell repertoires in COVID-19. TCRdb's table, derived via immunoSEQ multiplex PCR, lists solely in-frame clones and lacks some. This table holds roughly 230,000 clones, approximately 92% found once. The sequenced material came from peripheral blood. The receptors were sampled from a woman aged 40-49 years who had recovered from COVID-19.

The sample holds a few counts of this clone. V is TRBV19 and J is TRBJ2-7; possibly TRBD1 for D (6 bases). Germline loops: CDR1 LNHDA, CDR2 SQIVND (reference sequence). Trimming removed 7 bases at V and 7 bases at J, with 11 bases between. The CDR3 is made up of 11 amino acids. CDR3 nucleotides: TGTGCCAGTAAAGGGGGAGTAGAGCAGTACTTC. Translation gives CASKGGVEQYF.

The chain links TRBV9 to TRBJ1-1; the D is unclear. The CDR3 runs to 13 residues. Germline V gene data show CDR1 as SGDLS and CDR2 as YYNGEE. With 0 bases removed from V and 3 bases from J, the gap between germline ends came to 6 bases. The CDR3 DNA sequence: TGTGCCAGCAGCGTAGGCGGGGACACTGAAGCTTTCTTT. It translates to CASSVGGDTEAFF.

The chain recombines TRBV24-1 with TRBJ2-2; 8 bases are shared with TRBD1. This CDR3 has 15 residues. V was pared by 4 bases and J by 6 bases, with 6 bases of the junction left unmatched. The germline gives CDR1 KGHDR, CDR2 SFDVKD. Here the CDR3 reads CATSDRTGRPGELFF. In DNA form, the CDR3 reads TGTGCCACCAGTGACCGGACAGGGCGCCCCGGGGAGCTGTTTTTT.

Written as DNA, the CDR3 is TGTGCCACCAGCAGAGATCTTAGGACAGGGGTAGAGACCCAGTACTTC. It yields the protein CATSRDLRTGVETQYF. This sequence joins TRBV15 and TRBJ2-5; TRBD1 matches 9 bases. Germline V gene lookup returns CDR1 LNHNV and CDR2 YYDKDF (reference sequence). The CDR3 is made up of 16 amino acids. J lost 4 bases, V lost 0 bases, and 6 bases had no gene match.

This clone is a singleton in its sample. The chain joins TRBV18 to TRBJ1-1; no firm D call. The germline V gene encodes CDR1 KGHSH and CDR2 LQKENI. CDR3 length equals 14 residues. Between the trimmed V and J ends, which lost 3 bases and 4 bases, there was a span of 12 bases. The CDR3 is CASSPPGLSTEAFF. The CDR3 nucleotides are TGTGCCAGCTCACCCCCCGGGTTGAGCACTGAAGCTTTCTTT.

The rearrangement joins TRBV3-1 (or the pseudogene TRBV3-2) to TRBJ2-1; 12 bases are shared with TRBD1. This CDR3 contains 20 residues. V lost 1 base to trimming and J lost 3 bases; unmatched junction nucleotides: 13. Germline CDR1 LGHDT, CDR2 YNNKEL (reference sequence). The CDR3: CASSQVWGTGGLGGYNEQFF. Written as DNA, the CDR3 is TGTGCCAGCAGCCAAGTCTGGGGGACAGGGGGCCTAGGGGGCTACAATGAGCAGTTCTTC.

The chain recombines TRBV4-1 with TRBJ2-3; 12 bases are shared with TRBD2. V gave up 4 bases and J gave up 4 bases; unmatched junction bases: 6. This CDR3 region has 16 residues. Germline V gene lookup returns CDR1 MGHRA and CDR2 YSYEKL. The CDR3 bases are TGCGCCAGCAGCCTCCTAGCGGGGGGGGCCCCAGATACGCAGTATTTT. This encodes CASSLLAGGAPDTQYF.

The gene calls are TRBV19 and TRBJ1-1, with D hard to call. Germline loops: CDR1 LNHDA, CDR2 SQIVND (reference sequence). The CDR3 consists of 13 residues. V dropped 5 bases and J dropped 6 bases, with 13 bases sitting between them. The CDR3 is CASSFEGWPEAFF. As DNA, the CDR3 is TGTGCCAGTAGTTTCGAGGGATGGCCTGAAGCTTTCTTT.

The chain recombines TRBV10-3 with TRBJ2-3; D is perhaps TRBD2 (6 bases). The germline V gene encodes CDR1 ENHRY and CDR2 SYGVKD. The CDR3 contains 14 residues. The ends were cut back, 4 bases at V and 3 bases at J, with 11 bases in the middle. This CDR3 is CAISGGNPTDTQYF. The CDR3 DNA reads TGTGCCATCAGTGGCGGGAACCCGACAGATACGCAGTATTTT.

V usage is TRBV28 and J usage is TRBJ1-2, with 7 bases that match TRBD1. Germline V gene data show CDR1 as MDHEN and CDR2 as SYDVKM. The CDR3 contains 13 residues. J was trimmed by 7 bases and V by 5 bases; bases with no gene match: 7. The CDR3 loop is CASSAAGGPGYTF. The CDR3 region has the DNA TGTGCCAGCAGTGCCGCAGGGGGACCTGGCTACACCTTC.

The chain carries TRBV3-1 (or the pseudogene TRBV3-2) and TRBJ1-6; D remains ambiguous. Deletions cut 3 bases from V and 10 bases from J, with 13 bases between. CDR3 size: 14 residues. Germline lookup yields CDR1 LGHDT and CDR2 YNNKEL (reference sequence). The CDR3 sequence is CASSQADWESPLHF. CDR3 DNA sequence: TGTGCCAGCAGCCAGGCCGATTGGGAGTCACCCCTCCACTTT.